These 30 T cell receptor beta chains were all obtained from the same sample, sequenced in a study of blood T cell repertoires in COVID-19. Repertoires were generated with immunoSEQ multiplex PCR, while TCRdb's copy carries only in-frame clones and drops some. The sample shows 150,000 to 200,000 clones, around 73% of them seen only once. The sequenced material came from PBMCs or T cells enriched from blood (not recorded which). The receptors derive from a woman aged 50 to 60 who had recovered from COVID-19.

This chain's CDR3 is CASSQQFNTGELFF. CDR3 sequence (DNA): TGTGCCAGCAGCCAACAGTTCAACACCGGGGAGCTGTTTTTT. The chain couples TRBV3-1 (or the pseudogene TRBV3-2) to TRBJ2-2; no clear D. CDR1 is LGHDT, CDR2 YNNKEL, per germline (reference sequence). V lost 2 bases and J lost 2, with 6 bases in between. This CDR3 comprises 14 residues.

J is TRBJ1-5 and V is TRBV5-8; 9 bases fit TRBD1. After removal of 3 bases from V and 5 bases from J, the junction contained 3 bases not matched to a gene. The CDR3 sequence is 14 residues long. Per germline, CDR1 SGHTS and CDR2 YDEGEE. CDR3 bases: TGTGCCAGCAGCTCGGACAGGGGCTATCAGCCCCAGCATTTT. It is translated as CASSSDRGYQPQHF.

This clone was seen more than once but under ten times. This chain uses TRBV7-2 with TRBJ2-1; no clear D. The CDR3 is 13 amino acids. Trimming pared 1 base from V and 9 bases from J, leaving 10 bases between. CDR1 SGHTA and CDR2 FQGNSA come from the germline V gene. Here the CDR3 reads CASSLGSMPEQFF. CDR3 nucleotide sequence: TGTGCCAGCAGCTTAGGTAGTATGCCTGAGCAGTTCTTC.

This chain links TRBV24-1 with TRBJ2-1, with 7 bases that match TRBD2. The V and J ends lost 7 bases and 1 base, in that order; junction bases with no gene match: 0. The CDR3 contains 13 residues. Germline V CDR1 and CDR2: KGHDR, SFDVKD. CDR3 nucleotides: TGTGCCACCAGGGGAGGGTCCTACAATGAGCAGTTCTTC. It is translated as CATRGGSYNEQFF.

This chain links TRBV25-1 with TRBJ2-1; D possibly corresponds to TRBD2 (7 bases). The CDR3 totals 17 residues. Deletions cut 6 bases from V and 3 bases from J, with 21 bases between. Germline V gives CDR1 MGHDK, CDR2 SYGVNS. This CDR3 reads CASRSPGGAGDYNEQFF. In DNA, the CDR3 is TGTGCCAGCAGAAGCCCCGGGGGCGCGGGAGACTACAATGAGCAGTTCTTC.

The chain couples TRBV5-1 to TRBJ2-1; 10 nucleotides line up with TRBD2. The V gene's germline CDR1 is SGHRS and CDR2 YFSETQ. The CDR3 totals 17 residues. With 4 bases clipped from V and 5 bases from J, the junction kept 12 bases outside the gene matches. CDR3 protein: CASSPRLAGVGHNEQFF. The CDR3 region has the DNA TGCGCCAGCAGCCCCCGGCTAGCGGGAGTAGGCCACAATGAGCAGTTCTTC.

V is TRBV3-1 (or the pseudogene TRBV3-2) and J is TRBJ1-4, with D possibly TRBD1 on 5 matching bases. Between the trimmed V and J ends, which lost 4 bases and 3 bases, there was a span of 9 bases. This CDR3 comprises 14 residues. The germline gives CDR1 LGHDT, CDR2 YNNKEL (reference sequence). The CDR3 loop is CASSRGVANEKLFF. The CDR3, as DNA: TGTGCCAGCAGCCGGGGGGTAGCTAATGAAAAACTGTTTTTT.

CDR3 loop: CASTVGVHYGYTF. The CDR3 DNA follows: TGTGCCAGCACCGTAGGGGTGCACTATGGCTACACCTTC. The V call is TRBV5-6, the J call TRBJ1-2; the D gene is possibly TRBD1 (5 bases). The CDR3 loop spans 13 amino acids. CDR1 and CDR2 (germline): SGHDT, YYEEEE. V dropped 6 bases and J dropped 3 bases, with 12 bases sitting between them.

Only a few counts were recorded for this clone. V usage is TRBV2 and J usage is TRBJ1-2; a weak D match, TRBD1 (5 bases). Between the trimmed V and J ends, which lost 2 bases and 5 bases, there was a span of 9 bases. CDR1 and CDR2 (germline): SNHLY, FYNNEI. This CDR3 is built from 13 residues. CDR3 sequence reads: CASSENGGYGYTF. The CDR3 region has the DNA TGTGCCAGCAGTGAAAACGGGGGTTATGGCTACACCTTC.

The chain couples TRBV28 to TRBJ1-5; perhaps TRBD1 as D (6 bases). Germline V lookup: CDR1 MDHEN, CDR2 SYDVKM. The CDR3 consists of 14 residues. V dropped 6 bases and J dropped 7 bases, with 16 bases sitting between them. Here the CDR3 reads CASRTGPTGQPQHF. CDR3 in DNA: TGTGCCAGCAGGACAGGACCCACGGGCCAGCCCCAGCATTTT.

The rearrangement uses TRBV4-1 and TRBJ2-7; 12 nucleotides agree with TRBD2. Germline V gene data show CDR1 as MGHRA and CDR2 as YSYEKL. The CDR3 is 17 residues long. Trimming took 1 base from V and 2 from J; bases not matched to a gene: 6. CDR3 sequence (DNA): TGCGCCAGCAGCCAAGTCCATACTAGCGGGGGGCCCTACGAGCAGTACTTC. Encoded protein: CASSQVHTSGGPYEQYF.

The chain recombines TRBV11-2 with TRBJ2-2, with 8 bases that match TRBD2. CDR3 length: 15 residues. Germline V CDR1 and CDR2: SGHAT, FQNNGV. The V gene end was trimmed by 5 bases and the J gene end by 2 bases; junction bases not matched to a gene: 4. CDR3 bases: TGTGCCAGCAGCCCCGGGGGGGTAAACACCGGGGAGCTGTTTTTT. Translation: CASSPGGVNTGELFF.

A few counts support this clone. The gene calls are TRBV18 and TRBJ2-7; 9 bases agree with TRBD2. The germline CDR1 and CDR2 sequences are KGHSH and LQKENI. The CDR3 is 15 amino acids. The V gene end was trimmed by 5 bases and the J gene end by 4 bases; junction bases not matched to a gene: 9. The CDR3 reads CASSAPAGGPYEQYF. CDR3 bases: TGTGCCAGCTCAGCTCCCGCGGGAGGGCCATACGAGCAGTACTTC.

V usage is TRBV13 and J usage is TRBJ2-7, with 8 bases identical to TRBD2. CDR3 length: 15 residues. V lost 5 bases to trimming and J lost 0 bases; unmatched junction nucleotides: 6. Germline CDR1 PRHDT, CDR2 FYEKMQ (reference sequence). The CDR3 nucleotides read TGTGCCAGCAGCCCCTGGCGGGAGGACTCCTACGAGCAGTACTTC. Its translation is CASSPWREDSYEQYF.

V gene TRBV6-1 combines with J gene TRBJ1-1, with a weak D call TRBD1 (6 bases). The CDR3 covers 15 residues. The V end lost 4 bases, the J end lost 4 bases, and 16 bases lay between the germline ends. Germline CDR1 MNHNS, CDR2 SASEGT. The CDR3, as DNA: TGTGCCAGCAGTGGGGTGGGCAGGGGCGCCACTGAAGCTTTCTTT. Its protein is CASSGVGRGATEAFF.

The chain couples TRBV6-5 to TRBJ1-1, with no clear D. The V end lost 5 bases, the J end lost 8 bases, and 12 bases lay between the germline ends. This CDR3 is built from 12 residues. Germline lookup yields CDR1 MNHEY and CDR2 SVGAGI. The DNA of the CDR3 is TGTGCCAGCAGTCCCTCGGGGAGGGAAGCTTTCTTT. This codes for CASSPSGREAFF.

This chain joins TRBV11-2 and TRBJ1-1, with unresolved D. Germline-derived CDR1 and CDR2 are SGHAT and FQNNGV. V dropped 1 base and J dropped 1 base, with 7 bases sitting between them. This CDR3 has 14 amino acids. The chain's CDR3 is CASSLGWQNTEAFF. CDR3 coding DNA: TGTGCCAGCAGCTTAGGATGGCAGAACACTGAAGCTTTCTTT. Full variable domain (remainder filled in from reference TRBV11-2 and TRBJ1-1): EAGVAQSPRYKIIEKRQSVAFWCNPISGHATLYWYQQILGQGPKLLIQFQNNGVVDDSQLPKDRFSAERLKGVDSTLKIQPAKLEDSAVYLCASSLGWQNTEAFFGQGTRLTVV.

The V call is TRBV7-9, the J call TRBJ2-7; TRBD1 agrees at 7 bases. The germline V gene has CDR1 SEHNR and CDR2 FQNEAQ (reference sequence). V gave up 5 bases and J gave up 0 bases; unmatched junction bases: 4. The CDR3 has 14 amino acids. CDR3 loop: CASSPRTGSYEQYF. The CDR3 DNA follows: TGTGCCAGCAGCCCTAGGACAGGCTCCTACGAGCAGTACTTC.

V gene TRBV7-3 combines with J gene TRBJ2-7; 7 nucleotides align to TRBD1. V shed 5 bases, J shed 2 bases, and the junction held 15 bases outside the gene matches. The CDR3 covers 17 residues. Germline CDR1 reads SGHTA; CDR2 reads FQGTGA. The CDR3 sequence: CASSPRDGTAEPYEQYF. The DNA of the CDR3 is TGTGCCAGCAGCCCCAGAGATGGGACAGCCGAACCCTACGAGCAGTACTTC.

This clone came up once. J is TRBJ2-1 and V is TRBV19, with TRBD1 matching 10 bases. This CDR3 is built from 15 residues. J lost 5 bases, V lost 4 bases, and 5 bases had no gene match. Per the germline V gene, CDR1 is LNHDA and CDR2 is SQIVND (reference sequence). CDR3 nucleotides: TGTGCCAGTAGTAACCCGGGACAGGGGAACAATGAGCAGTTCTTC. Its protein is CASSNPGQGNNEQFF.

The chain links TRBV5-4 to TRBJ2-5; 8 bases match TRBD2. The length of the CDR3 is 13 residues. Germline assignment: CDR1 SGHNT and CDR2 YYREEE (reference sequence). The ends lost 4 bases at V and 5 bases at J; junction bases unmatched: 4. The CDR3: CASSRGGGETQYF. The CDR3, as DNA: TGTGCCAGCAGCCGGGGGGGTGGGGAGACCCAGTACTTC.

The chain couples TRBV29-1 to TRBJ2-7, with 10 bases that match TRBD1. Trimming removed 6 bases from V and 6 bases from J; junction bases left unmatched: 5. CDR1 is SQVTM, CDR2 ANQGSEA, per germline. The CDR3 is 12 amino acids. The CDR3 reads CSVGDRGTEQYF. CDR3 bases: TGCAGCGTCGGGGACAGGGGAACCGAGCAGTACTTC.

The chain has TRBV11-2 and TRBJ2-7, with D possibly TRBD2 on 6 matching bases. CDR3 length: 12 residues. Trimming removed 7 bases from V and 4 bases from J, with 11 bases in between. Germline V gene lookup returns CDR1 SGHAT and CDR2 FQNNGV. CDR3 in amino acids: CASTSSVYEQYF. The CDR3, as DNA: TGTGCCAGCACCTCTAGCGTGTACGAGCAGTACTTC.

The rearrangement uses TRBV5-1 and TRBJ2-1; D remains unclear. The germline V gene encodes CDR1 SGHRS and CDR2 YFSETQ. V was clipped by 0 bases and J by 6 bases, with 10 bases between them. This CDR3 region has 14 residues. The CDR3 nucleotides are TGCGCCAGCAGCTTGGAGCTATCTGGCAATGAGCAGTTCTTC. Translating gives CASSLELSGNEQFF.

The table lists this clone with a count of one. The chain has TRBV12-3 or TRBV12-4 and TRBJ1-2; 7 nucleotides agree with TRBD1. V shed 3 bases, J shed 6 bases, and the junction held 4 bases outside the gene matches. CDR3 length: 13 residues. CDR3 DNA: TGTGCCAGCAGTTTTAAGGGGGCTAATGGCTACACCTTC. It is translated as CASSFKGANGYTF.

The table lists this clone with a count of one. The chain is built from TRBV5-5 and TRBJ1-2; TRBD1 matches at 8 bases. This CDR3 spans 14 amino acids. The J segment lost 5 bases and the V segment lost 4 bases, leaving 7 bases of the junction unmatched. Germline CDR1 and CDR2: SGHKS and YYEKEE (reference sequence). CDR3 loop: CASSRGQVGYGYTF. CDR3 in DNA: TGTGCCAGCAGCAGGGGACAGGTGGGGTATGGCTACACCTTC.

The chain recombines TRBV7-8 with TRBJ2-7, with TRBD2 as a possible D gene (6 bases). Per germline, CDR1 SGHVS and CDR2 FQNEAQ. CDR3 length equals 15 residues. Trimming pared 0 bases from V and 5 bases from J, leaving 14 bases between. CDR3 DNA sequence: TGTGCCAGCAGCTTAGCTCGGGAGATGAACCACGAGCAGTACTTC. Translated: CASSLAREMNHEQYF.

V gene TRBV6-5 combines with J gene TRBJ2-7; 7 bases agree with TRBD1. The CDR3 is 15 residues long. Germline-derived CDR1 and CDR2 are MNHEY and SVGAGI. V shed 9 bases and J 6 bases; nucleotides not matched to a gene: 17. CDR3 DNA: TGTGCCAGTCAACCCGAGGGGACACAGGGGCTCGAGCAGTACTTC. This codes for CASQPEGTQGLEQYF.

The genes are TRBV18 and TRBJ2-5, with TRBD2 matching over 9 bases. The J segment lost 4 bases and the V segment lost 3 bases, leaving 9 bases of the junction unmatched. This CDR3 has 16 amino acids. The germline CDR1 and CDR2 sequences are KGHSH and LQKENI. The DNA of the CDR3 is TGTGCCAGCTCACCTTATGAGACTAGCGGAGGAGAGACCCAGTACTTC. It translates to CASSPYETSGGETQYF.

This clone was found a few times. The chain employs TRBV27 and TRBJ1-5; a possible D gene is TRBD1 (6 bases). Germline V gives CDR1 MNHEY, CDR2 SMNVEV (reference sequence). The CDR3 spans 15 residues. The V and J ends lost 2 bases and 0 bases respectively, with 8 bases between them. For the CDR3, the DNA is TGTGCCAGCAGTTTAGGGGGCAATAGCAATCAGCCCCAGCATTTT. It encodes CASSLGGNSNQPQHF.